Included here is one TCR beta chain sequence, with context. Its antigen is not known. This sample stems from a study of cytomegalovirus exposure and HLA in healthy donors. Broader study findings: Indistinguishable V segments, including TRBV6-2 and TRBV6-3, were excluded.

The CDR3 runs to 18 residues. V shed 1 base and J shed 0 bases, with 18 bases lying between them. Germline values: CDR1 MNHNS, CDR2 SASEGT. Primers for the PCR totalled 60 Vbeta and 13 Jbeta. Data came from immunoSEQ multiplex PCR; TCRdb stores just in-frame clones and leaves some out. Counted here are about 180,000 clones, roughly 82% occurring once; the ten biggest clones make up approximately 1.2%. This chain connects TRBV6-1 to TRBJ1-1; D is unclear. The material sequenced was PBMCs. The clonotype was recovered from a girl aged 2-10 years in good health and CMV-seropositive. CDR3 loop: CASSEVFLQTGMNTEAFF. For the CDR3, the DNA is TGTGCCAGCAGTGAAGTCTTTCTACAGACCGGGATGAACACTGAAGCTTTCTTT.